This T cell receptor beta chain appears in the sequencing data of a study of metastatic and nonmetastatic thyroid tumors. Original handling: Building a distant-metastasis classifier for papillary thyroid cancer drew on CDR3 differences across clinicopathological groups. TCRdb ran MiXCR on the PCR reads. The V and J calls and clone size come from TCRdb's table, not from the authors' own analysis. The repertoire includes over 20,000 clones, 20% to 30% of them detected once, and roughly 12% sits in the top ten. Germline CDR1 reads SGDLS; CDR2 reads YYNGEE. The length of the CDR3 is 15 residues. Thyroid surgery was preceded by no treatment in any patient. For this clone: An end of the junction does not agree with germline; a read error may underlie this. Other DNA sequences in this specimen translate into the identical CDR3.

The receptor's source is a male donor with papillary thyroid cancer or a benign thyroid nodule (not recorded which). Some clones in this sample may be carry-over from other donors' samples. The specimen sequenced was tumor tissue. The chain links TRBV9 to TRBJ1-3, with D perhaps TRBD1 (6 bases). Here the CDR3 DNA reads TGTGCCAGCAGCGTTGAGGGGGATTATGGAAACACTATATATTTT. Residues: CASSVEGDYGNTIYF. The full variable domain, completed using reference TRBV9 and TRBJ1-3, is DSGVTQTPKHLITATGQRVTLRCSPRSGDLSVYWYQQSLDQGLQFLIQYYNGEERAKGNILERFSAQQFPDLHSELNLSSLELGDSALYFCASSVEGDYGNTIYFGEGSWLTVV.